The T cell receptor (beta chain) under discussion was sequenced for a study of CD8+ T cells in alopecia areata (dated by TCRdb to 2016 to 2018). Broadly, across the study: The treated patients, all with moderate-to-severe alopecia areata, were enrolled in an open-label pilot trial of oral tofacitinib given at 5 to 10 mg twice daily. Tofacitinib was given for 6 to 18 months, followed by 6 months of follow-up off drug to assess delayed response and recurrence. The study used high-throughput TCRbeta sequencing to examine T cell clonal expansion in alopecia areata, in both the C3H/HeJ mouse model and human patients. On the human side, TCRbeta sequencing was run on scalp tissue and on sorted CD4+ and CD8+ peripheral blood T cells from healthy controls and from alopecia areata patients with either patchy or totalis/universalis disease. Biopsies were taken from tofacitinib-treated patients at baseline and at 4 and 24 weeks of treatment, and a later scalp biopsy was taken in several of the tofacitinib-treated patients. Scalp clonality was compared across normal scalp (n=4), patchy alopecia areata scalp (n=8), and alopecia totalis/universalis scalp (n=8). RNA came from the PAXgene miRNA kit for fixed scalp, the miRNeasy kit for PBMCs, and the RNeasy kit for mouse skin. immunoSEQ multiplex PCR using 35 Vbeta forward primers and 13 Jbeta reverse primers was used to amplify TCRbeta CDR3 regions. Study-wide findings and limitations: Compared with normal scalp, lesional scalp had higher clonality and more expanded CD8+ clones, particularly in alopecia totalis/universalis, a pattern that suggests antigenic drive. Resident alphabeta T cells in normal human skin are also sequenced, complicating scalp TCR repertoire analysis, unlike mouse skin dominated by gammadelta T cells. Shared TCR sequences between patients were less evident than in mice, which may be partly attributable to HLA diversity in the patient population.

Library construction relied on the immunoSEQ multiplex PCR assay. RNA was extracted from all samples and reverse transcribed into cDNA as template for TCR sequencing. SuperScript III was used for first-strand cDNA synthesis, primed with a 2:1 mix of oligo-dT and random hexamers. Amplification bias was assessed with a synthetic immune receptor repertoire, and residual bias was removed computationally. As for the authors' bioinformatics: Raw reads were preprocessed to remove errors, and CDR3 was defined by IMGT conventions from the conserved cysteine to phenylalanine. Clonality was calculated as 1 minus Shannon entropy normalized by log2 of the number of productive unique TCRs. Scalp TCRbeta sequences were cross-referenced with sorted blood CD4 and CD8 repertoires so that the CD4 or CD8 identity of scalp clones could be inferred. Sourced from immuneACCESS, this table was stored by TCRdb with only in-frame sequences that have V and J called. A share of the clones is absent; for the studies checked, an unresolved V gene accounts for under half, and the remainder has no known explanation. That table gives V, J and clone size, and the DNA gave D and trimming. A total of under 300,000 clones appear in this sample, under 70% of them only once. The ten largest account for roughly 1.2% of the sample.

This sample's time point label indicates: baseline before oral tofacitinib. From alopecia areata patients, peripheral blood was collected along with lesional scalp punch biopsies. PBMCs were isolated by density centrifugation and stained for CD3, CD4 and CD8, and CD4+ and CD8+ T cells were sorted on a FACSAria. The CDR3 holds 12 amino acids from the cysteine to the phenylalanine. Only CDR3 DNA remains: 36 bases, in frame from the first base. V is shortened by 5 bases, J by 6 bases, and the region joining them spans 10 bases. The germline V gene gives CDR1 as SGHTA and CDR2 as FQGNSA. Comment on this clone: No cognate antigen has been identified for it. Base qualities are not provided; no much larger clone lies one nucleotide away.

The chain is assembled from TRBV7-2 and TRBJ1-2; TRBD1 might be the D gene, on 5 matching bases. The receptor was isolated from a human donor with alopecia areata. The source was CD4+ T cells sorted from blood, collected at week 0. The DNA reads as follows: TGTGCCAGCAGCCAGACAGCCCATGGCTACACCTTC. It translates to CASSQTAHGYTF.